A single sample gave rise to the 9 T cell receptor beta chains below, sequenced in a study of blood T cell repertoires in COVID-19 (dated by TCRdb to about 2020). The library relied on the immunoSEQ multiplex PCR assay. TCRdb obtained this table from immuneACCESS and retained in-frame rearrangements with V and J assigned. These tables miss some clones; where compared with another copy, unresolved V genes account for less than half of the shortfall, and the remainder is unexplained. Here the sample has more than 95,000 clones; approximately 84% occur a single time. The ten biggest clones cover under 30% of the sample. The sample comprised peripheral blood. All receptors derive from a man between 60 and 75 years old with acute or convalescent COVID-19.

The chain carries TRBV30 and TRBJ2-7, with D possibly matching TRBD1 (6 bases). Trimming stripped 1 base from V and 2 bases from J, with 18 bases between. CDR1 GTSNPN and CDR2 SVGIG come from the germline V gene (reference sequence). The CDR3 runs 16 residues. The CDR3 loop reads CAWSGTPGQITYEQYF. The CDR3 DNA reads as TGTGCCTGGAGTGGGACACCGGGACAAATAACCTACGAGCAGTACTTC.

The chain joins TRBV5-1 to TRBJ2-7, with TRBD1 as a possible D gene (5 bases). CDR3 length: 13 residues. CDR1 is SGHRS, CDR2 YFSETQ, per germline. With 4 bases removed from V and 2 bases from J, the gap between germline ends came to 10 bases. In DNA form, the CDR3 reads TGCGCCAGCAGCAAGGGGCAAACCTACGAGCAGTACTTC. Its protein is CASSKGQTYEQYF.

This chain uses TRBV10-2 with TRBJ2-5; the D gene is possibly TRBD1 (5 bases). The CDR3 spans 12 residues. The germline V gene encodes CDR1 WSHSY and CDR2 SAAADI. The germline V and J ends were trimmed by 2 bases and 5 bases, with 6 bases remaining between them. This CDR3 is CASSEQGETQYF. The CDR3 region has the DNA TGCGCCAGCAGTGAGCAGGGCGAGACCCAGTACTTC.

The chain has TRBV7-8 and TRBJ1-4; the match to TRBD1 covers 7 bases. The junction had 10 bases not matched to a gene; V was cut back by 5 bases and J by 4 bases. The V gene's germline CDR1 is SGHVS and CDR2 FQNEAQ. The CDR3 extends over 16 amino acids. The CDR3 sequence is CASSGEPGQINEKLFF. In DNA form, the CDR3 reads TGTGCCAGCAGCGGAGAACCGGGACAGATTAATGAAAAACTGTTTTTT.

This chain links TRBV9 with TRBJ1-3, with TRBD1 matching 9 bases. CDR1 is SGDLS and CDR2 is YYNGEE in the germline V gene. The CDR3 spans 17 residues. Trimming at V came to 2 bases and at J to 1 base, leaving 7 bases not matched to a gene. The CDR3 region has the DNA TGTGCCAGCAGCGTCACAGGGGGCCGCCCTTCTGGAAACACCATATATTTT. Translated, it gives CASSVTGGRPSGNTIYF.

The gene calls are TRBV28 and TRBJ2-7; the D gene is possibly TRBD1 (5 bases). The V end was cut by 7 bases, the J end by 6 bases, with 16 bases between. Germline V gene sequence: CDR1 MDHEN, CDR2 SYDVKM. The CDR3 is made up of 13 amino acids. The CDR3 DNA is TGTGCCAGCAATGGACAAGCCCTTGGCGAGCAGTACTTC. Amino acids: CASNGQALGEQYF.

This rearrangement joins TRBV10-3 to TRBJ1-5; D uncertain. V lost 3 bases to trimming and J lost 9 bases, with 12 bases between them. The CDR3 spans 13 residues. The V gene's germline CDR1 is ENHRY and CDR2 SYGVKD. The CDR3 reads CAISEQVRGPQHF. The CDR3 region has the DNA TGTGCCATCAGTGAACAAGTCCGGGGGCCCCAGCATTTT.

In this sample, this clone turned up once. CDR3 sequence: CSAGDGNTIYF. The CDR3 DNA sequence: TGCAGTGCAGGAGACGGAAACACCATATATTTT. The chain uses TRBV20-1 and TRBJ1-3, with D unresolved. Germline-derived CDR1 and CDR2 are DFQATT and SNEGSKA (reference sequence). CDR3 size: 11 residues. V was clipped by 6 bases and J by 4 bases, with 7 bases between them.

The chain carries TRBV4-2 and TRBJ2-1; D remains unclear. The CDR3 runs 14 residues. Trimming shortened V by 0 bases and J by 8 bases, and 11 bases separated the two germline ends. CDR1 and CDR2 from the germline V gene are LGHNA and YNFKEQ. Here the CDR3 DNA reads TGTGCCAGCAGCCAAGATCCCTCTCTCCATGAGCAGTTCTTC. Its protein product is CASSQDPSLHEQFF.